The 29 T cell receptor beta chains below were found in one sample sequenced in a study of OX40 agonist ivuxolimab in advanced cancers. Sequenced by immunoSEQ multiplex PCR; TCRdb stores in-frame clones only, minus some. Of about 76,000 clones listed, about 89% are singletons. The sequences come from CD4+ or CD8+ T cells sorted from blood, collected in a trial of the OX40 agonist ivuxolimab. The receptors come from an adult with an advanced solid tumor such as melanoma, head and neck, liver or kidney cancer.

The chain employs TRBV6-5 and TRBJ2-1; D assignment may be TRBD1 or TRBD2 (5 bases each). Trimming removed 9 bases at V and 2 bases at J, with 17 bases between. Germline loops: CDR1 MNHEY, CDR2 SVGAGI. The CDR3 runs 15 residues. The CDR3 loop is CARLPGTETYNEQFF. Here the CDR3 DNA reads TGTGCCAGACTTCCCGGGACCGAGACCTACAATGAGCAGTTCTTC.

The V call is TRBV27, the J call TRBJ2-7; D gene ambiguous. The CDR3 sequence is 16 residues long. Germline V gene data show CDR1 as MNHEY and CDR2 as SMNVEV (reference sequence). V was shortened by 5 bases and J by 0 bases, with 17 bases between the two germline ends. The CDR3 sequence: CASSPPPVPPSYEQYF. The DNA for the CDR3 is TGTGCCAGCAGTCCCCCCCCGGTCCCCCCCTCCTACGAGCAGTACTTC.

V usage is TRBV27 and J usage is TRBJ2-5; D is unresolved. The V end lost 2 bases, the J end lost 1 base, and 5 bases lay between the germline ends. This CDR3 is built from 13 residues. Germline V gene data show CDR1 as MNHEY and CDR2 as SMNVEV (reference sequence). CDR3 amino acids: CASSLVSQETQYF. The CDR3 DNA reads TGTGCCAGCAGTTTAGTGTCCCAAGAGACCCAGTACTTC.

The CDR3 reads CASSEEGTYSYEQYF. The CDR3 DNA sequence: TGTGCCAGCAGTGAAGAAGGGACCTACTCCTACGAGCAGTACTTC. This chain uses TRBV6-1 with TRBJ2-7; either TRBD1 or TRBD2 may supply D (5 bases each). This CDR3 comprises 15 residues. Germline-derived CDR1 and CDR2 are MNHNS and SASEGT. Between the trimmed V and J ends, which lost 1 base and 0 bases, there was a span of 10 bases.

This chain joins TRBV30 and TRBJ2-7; tentatively, D is TRBD1 (5 bases). Germline CDR1 is GTSNPN and CDR2 is SVGIG (reference sequence). V gave up 3 bases and J gave up 4 bases, with 10 bases separating them. CDR3 length equals 12 residues. CDR3 in DNA: TGTGCCTGGAGGGAACAGGTGTACGAGCAGTACTTC. Protein: CAWREQVYEQYF.

This clone has only a few counts. The rearrangement uses TRBV7-9 and TRBJ2-7, with a tentative D call TRBD2 (6 bases). This CDR3 has 13 residues. Germline V lookup: CDR1 SEHNR, CDR2 FQNEAQ (reference sequence). The V end was cut by 5 bases, the J end by 5 bases, with 13 bases between. CDR3 region: CASSDYGSNEQYF. The DNA for the CDR3 is TGTGCCAGCAGCGACTACGGGAGTAACGAGCAGTACTTC.

The sample holds a few counts of this clone. This rearrangement joins TRBV25-1 to TRBJ1-4, with 9 bases matching TRBD1. The trim removed 5 bases at V and 5 bases at J, leaving 9 bases unmatched. This CDR3 comprises 16 residues. Germline V gene data show CDR1 as MGHDK and CDR2 as SYGVNS. CDR3 protein: CASSLITGTGNEKLFF. The CDR3 region has the DNA TGTGCCAGCAGTCTTATTACCGGGACAGGGAATGAAAAACTGTTTTTT.

The chain is built from TRBV4-1 and TRBJ2-7; a weak D match, TRBD2 (5 bases). CDR3 length: 16 amino acids. V was pared by 1 base and J by 6 bases, with 19 bases between. CDR1 is MGHRA and CDR2 is YSYEKL in the germline V gene. The CDR3: CASSQAIGMKLSEQYF. The CDR3 coding sequence is TGCGCCAGCAGCCAAGCCATCGGGATGAAGCTTTCCGAGCAGTACTTC.

A single count supports this clone. The chain carries TRBV2 and TRBJ2-7, with TRBD2 matching over 13 bases. Germline lookup yields CDR1 SNHLY and CDR2 FYNNEI. The CDR3 loop spans 16 amino acids. V lost 2 bases to trimming and J lost 4 bases; unmatched junction nucleotides: 5. The CDR3 here is CASSEILAGGPYEQYF. DNA of the CDR3: TGTGCCAGCAGTGAAATACTAGCGGGAGGGCCTTACGAGCAGTACTTC.

J is TRBJ2-7 and V is TRBV6-1, with 11 bases matching TRBD2. The CDR3 loop spans 14 amino acids. V shed 2 bases and J 6 bases; nucleotides not matched to a gene: 3. Per the germline V gene, CDR1 is MNHNS and CDR2 is SASEGT. CDR3 DNA sequence: TGTGCCAGCAGTGAAACTAGCGGGAGCAGCGAGCAGTACTTC. This codes for CASSETSGSSEQYF.

The V and J genes are TRBV27 and TRBJ2-3; D is unclear. V dropped 2 bases and J dropped 1 base, with 7 bases sitting between them. The CDR3 runs to 14 residues. Germline V CDR1 and CDR2: MNHEY, SMNVEV (reference sequence). The CDR3, as DNA: TGTGCCAGCAGTTTAATTACCCGCACAGATACGCAGTATTTT. Amino acid sequence: CASSLITRTDTQYF.

CDR3 protein: CASSLGGGETQYF. The DNA of the CDR3 is TGTGCCAGCAGCTTGGGGGGCGGGGAGACCCAGTACTTC. This chain connects TRBV5-6 to TRBJ2-5; possibly TRBD1 or TRBD2 for D (5 bases each). CDR1 is SGHDT and CDR2 is YYEEEE in the germline V gene. CDR3 length equals 13 residues. Trimming took 0 bases from V and 5 from J, leaving 8 bases between them.

This chain connects TRBV7-9 to TRBJ1-1; D is unclear. The length of the CDR3 is 14 residues. V lost 1 base and J 0 bases, leaving 6 bases between the germline ends. CDR1 SEHNR and CDR2 FQNEAQ come from the germline V gene (reference sequence). CDR3: CASSLGRLNTEAFF. CDR3 bases: TGTGCCAGCAGCTTAGGACGGCTGAACACTGAAGCTTTCTTT.

V and J are TRBV10-3 and TRBJ2-3; TRBD1 matches at 8 bases. Germline loops: CDR1 ENHRY, CDR2 SYGVKD. The CDR3 sequence is 16 residues long. V shed 6 bases and J 2 bases; nucleotides not matched to a gene: 10. The CDR3: CAISAGQGSFTDTQYF. In nucleotides, the CDR3 is TGTGCCATCAGCGCTGGACAGGGCTCCTTCACAGATACGCAGTATTTT.

The chain couples TRBV4-1 to TRBJ2-1; 8 positions agree with TRBD1. The V segment lost 3 bases and the J segment 8 bases; nucleotides outside the gene matches: 6. The CDR3 spans 14 residues. Per the germline V gene, CDR1 is MGHRA and CDR2 is YSYEKL. The CDR3 sequence is CASSHWTGRDEQFF. The CDR3 region has the DNA TGCGCCAGCAGCCATTGGACAGGGCGGGATGAGCAGTTCTTC.

The chain recombines TRBV14 with TRBJ2-3, with 7 bases identical to TRBD1. The CDR3 runs 13 residues. Germline loops: CDR1 SGHDN, CDR2 FVKESK. Trimming at V came to 4 bases and at J to 6 bases, leaving 4 bases not matched to a gene. The CDR3 sequence: CASSRPTGDTQYF. The CDR3 DNA follows: TGTGCCAGCAGCCGCCCGACAGGGGATACGCAGTATTTT.

This sequence joins TRBV27 and TRBJ2-7; 10 bases are a match to TRBD1. CDR1 and CDR2 from the germline V gene are MNHEY and SMNVEV (reference sequence). Unmatched junction bases numbered 2, after V lost 0 bases and J lost 3 bases. There are 15 residues in the CDR3. Written as DNA, the CDR3 is TGTGCCAGCAGTTTATCCCGGACAGGGGGCTACGAGCAGTACTTC. It yields the protein CASSLSRTGGYEQYF.

This chain connects TRBV7-8 to TRBJ2-7; the D is unclear. The V end was cut by 5 bases, the J end by 3 bases, with 11 bases between. This CDR3 is built from 13 residues. Per the germline V gene, CDR1 is SGHVS and CDR2 is FQNEAQ. The chain's CDR3 is CASSPNVLYEQYF. CDR3 in DNA: TGTGCCAGCAGCCCCAATGTTCTCTACGAGCAGTACTTC.

The chain combines TRBV21-1 with TRBJ2-5; TRBD2 is taken as the D call from the table, unchecked against the DNA. TRBV21-1 has pseudogene status. The CDR3 loop spans 13 amino acids. The DNA for the CDR3 is TGTGCCAGCAGGGGGGGAGTTCAAGAGACCCAGTACTTC. Its protein product is CASRGGVQETQYF.

This clone was detected once. The chain is built from TRBV27 and TRBJ2-7, with 9 bases lining up with TRBD2. CDR3 length equals 14 residues. The germline CDR1 and CDR2 sequences are MNHEY and SMNVEV (reference sequence). The ends lost 4 bases at V and 1 base at J; junction bases unmatched: 2. The CDR3 spells CASSSSGASYEQYF. CDR3 DNA sequence: TGTGCCAGCAGTTCTAGCGGGGCTTCCTACGAGCAGTACTTC.

This clone was counted once. The chain employs TRBV7-8 and TRBJ2-3, with TRBD2 matching over 13 bases. Unmatched junction bases numbered 14, after V lost 1 base and J lost 4 bases. The CDR3 covers 20 residues. Germline assignment: CDR1 SGHVS and CDR2 FQNEAQ. CDR3 in amino acids: CASSLDMGLAGRVFPDTQYF. The CDR3 bases are TGTGCCAGCAGCTTAGATATGGGACTAGCGGGAAGAGTGTTCCCAGATACGCAGTATTTT.

The rearrangement links TRBV25-1 to TRBJ1-2; 7 nucleotides agree with TRBD1. In germline, CDR1 is MGHDK, CDR2 SYGVNS. V lost 3 bases and J lost 7; bases outside the gene matches: 8. The CDR3 is 14 residues long. The CDR3, as DNA: TGTGCCAGCAGTGATTCGACAGGGACTATTGGCTACACCTTC. It specifies CASSDSTGTIGYTF.

This chain links TRBV27 with TRBJ2-1, with 7 bases identical to TRBD2. Trimming at V came to 5 bases and at J to 10 bases, leaving 11 bases not matched to a gene. The CDR3 consists of 14 residues. The germline CDR1 and CDR2 sequences are MNHEY and SMNVEV (reference sequence). The CDR3, as DNA: TGTGCCAGCAGTCCCACCCGACTAGCTCAAGAGCAGTTCTTC. Translating gives CASSPTRLAQEQFF.

The V gene is TRBV7-9, the J gene TRBJ2-1, with 14 positions matching TRBD2. This CDR3 is 17 amino acids long. The junction had 10 bases not matched to a gene; V was cut back by 5 bases and J by 7 bases. Germline V CDR1 and CDR2: SEHNR, FQNEAQ (reference sequence). CDR3 nucleotide sequence: TGTGCCAGCAGCCCTCCGGGACTAGCGGGAGTAGGGAATGAGCAGTTCTTC. This translates into CASSPPGLAGVGNEQFF.

This chain's CDR3 is CASSSMTSGTYEQYF. The CDR3 DNA follows: TGTGCCAGCAGTTCTATGACTAGCGGGACCTACGAGCAGTACTTC. This chain uses TRBV27 with TRBJ2-7, with 11 positions matching TRBD2. Unmatched junction bases numbered 4, after V lost 4 bases and J lost 2 bases. The germline gives CDR1 MNHEY, CDR2 SMNVEV (reference sequence). CDR3 length: 15 amino acids.

The chain employs TRBV4-1 and TRBJ2-3, with TRBD1 matching over 7 bases. Per the germline V gene, CDR1 is MGHRA and CDR2 is YSYEKL. Unmatched junction bases numbered 13, after V lost 0 bases and J lost 10 bases. This CDR3 comprises 16 residues. In DNA form, the CDR3 reads TGCGCCAGCAGCCAAGATTGGGGACAGAACCGCCCGGCGCAGTATTTT. Translation: CASSQDWGQNRPAQYF.

This clone has more than one count but fewer than ten. The chain recombines TRBV6-1 with TRBJ1-2, with 7 positions matching TRBD1. V was clipped by 1 base and J by 2 bases; unmatched bases: 7. CDR1 and CDR2 (germline): MNHNS, SASEGT. The CDR3 totals 16 residues. In nucleotides, the CDR3 is TGTGCCAGCAGTGAAGGGCGGACAGGCGTGAACTATGGCTACACCTTC. Its translation: CASSEGRTGVNYGYTF.

The chain joins TRBV11-2 to TRBJ2-3; 9 bases agree with TRBD1. This CDR3 is built from 16 residues. CDR1 is SGHAT and CDR2 is FQNNGV in the germline V gene. Unmatched junction bases numbered 9, after V lost 0 bases and J lost 8 bases. The CDR3 protein is CASSLDRDREIRTQYF. CDR3 in DNA: TGTGCCAGCAGCTTAGATAGGGACAGGGAAATTCGTACGCAGTATTTT.

J is TRBJ2-1 and V is TRBV5-1; 10 positions match TRBD2. Per the germline V gene, CDR1 is SGHRS and CDR2 is YFSETQ. V was pared by 1 base and J by 8 bases, with 12 bases of the junction left unmatched. The CDR3 is 17 amino acids. The CDR3 bases are TGCGCCAGCAGCTTGTGGGGCGCAGCGGGAGGGTTGGATGAGCAGTTCTTC. Translation: CASSLWGAAGGLDEQFF.